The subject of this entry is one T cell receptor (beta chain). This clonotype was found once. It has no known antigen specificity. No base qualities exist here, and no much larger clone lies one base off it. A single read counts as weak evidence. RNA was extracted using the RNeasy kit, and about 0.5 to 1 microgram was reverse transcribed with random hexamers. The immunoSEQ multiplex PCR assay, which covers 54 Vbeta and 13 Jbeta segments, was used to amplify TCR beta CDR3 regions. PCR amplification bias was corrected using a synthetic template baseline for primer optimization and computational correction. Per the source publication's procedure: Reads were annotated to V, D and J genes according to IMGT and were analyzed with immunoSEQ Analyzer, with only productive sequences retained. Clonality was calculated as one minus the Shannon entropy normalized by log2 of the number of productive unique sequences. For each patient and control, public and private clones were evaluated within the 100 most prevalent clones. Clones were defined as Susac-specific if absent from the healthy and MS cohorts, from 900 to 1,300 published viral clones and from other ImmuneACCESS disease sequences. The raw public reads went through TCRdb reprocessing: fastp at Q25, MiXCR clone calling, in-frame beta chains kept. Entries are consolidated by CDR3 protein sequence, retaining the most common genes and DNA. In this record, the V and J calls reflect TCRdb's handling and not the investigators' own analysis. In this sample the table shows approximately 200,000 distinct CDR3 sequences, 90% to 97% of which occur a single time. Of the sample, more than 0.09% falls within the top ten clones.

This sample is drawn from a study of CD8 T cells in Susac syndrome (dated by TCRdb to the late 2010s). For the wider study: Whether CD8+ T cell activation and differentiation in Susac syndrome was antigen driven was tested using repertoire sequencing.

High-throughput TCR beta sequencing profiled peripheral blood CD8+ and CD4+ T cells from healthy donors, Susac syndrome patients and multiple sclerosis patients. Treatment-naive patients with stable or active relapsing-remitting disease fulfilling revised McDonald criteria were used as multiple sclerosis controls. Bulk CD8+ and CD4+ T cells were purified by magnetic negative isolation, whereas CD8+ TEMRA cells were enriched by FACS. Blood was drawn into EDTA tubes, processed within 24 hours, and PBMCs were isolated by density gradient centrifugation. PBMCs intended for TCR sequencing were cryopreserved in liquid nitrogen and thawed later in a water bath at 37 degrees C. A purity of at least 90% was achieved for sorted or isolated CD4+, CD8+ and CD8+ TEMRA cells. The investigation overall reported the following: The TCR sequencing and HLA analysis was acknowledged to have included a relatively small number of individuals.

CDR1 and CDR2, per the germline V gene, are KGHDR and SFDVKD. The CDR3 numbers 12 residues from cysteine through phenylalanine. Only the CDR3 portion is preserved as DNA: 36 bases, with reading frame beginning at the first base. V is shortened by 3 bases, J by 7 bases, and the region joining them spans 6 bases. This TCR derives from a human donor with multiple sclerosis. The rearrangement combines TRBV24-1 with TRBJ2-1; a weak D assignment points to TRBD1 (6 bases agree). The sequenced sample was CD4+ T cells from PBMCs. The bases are TGTGCCACCAGTGATCAGGGGAATGAGCAGTTCTTC. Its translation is CATSDQGNEQFF.